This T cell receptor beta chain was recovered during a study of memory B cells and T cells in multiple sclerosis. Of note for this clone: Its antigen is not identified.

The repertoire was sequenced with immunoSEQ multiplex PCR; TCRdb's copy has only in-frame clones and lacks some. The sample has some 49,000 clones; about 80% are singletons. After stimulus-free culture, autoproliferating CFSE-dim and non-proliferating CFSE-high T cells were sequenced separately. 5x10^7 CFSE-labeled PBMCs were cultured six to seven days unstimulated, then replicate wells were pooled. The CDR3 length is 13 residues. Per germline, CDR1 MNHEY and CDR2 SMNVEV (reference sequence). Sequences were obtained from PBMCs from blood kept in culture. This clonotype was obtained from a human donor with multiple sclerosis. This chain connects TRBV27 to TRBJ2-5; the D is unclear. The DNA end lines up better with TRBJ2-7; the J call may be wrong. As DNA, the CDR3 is TGTGCCAGCAGTTTAGGCAGTGAACACGAGCAGTACTTC. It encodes CASSLGSEHEQYF.